Listed below are T cell receptor beta chains from one sample, sequenced in a study of tumor-infiltrating lymphocytes in localized non-small cell lung cancer. Some clones are missing from TCRdb's copy, which holds only in-frame ones; the method was immunoSEQ multiplex PCR. The sample holds more than 7,000 clones; 65% to 80% are singletons and the top ten take approximately 9.8%. The sample was uninvolved lung tissue not adjacent to the tumor. Receptors originate from a human donor with non-small cell lung cancer. Each CDR3 is given with its conserved first and last residue. A D gene is named only where the DNA matches it firmly. Not every row has a clone size; where given, it reads once, few, many or a size class.

DNA	CDR3	size	D	V	J
TGTGCCAGCAGTTTAGACAGGTTAATAAACGAGCAGTACTTC	CASSLDRLINEQYF	.	.	TRBV11-3	TRBJ2-7
TGTGCCAGTAGTATAATGGGCGGGAGGGCACACAATGAGCAGTTCTTC	CASSIMGGRAHNEQFF	.	TRBD2	TRBV19	TRBJ2-1
TGTGCCATCAGTGCAGGACAGGGGTACGAGCAGTACTTC	CAISAGQGYEQYF	.	TRBD1	TRBV10-3	TRBJ2-7
TGTGCCAGCAGCTACGTCTTAGCGGGAGGCTCCTACGAGCAGTACTTC	CASSYVLAGGSYEQYF	.	TRBD2	TRBV2	TRBJ2-7
TGCAGTGCTAGAGATCTGGTCGAAGCTTTCTTT	CSARDLVEAFF	few	.	TRBV20-1	TRBJ1-1
TGTGCCAGCAGCGCCCAGATGAACACTGAAGCTTTCTTT	CASSAQMNTEAFF	.	.	TRBV9	TRBJ1-1
TGTGCCAGCAGCGTAGTGGAAGGCGGGGAGCTGTTTTTT	CASSVVEGGELFF	.	.	TRBV9	TRBJ2-2
TGTGCCAGCAGCGCTCATGGCAGCTATCTTTATGGCTACACCTTC	CASSAHGSYLYGYTF	.	.	TRBV9	TRBJ1-2
TGTGCCAGCAGCCAAGCGGCGGAGACCGCTGAAGCTTTCTTT	CASSQAAETAEAFF	few	.	TRBV14	TRBJ1-1
TGTGCCAGCAGAAAGGACGGTGTGGGGTTGCAGTTCTTC	CASRKDGVGLQFF	.	.	TRBV6-5	TRBJ2-1
TGTGCCAGCAGCGGGGACAGGGATGTCGAAAAACTGTTTTTT	CASSGDRDVEKLFF	once	TRBD1	TRBV9	TRBJ1-4
TGTGCCAGCAGCCAAACGCAGGGGGATGGCTACACCTTC	CASSQTQGDGYTF	.	TRBD1	TRBV4-2	TRBJ1-2
TGTGCCAGCAGCCAAGGGACTAGCGGGAGGGTCGACGAGCAGTACTTC	CASSQGTSGRVDEQYF	few	TRBD2	TRBV16	TRBJ2-7
TGTGCCATCAGTGATAACAGGGTCTCTGGGGCCAACGTCCTGACTTTC	CAISDNRVSGANVLTF	few	.	TRBV10-3	TRBJ2-6
TGCGCCAGCAGCTGGGTGACAGACAGGAATTCACCCCTCCACTTT	CASSWVTDRNSPLHF	few	.	TRBV5-1	TRBJ1-6
TGTGCCAGCAGTTTATCTACCTACTATGGCTACACCTTC	CASSLSTYYGYTF	.	.	TRBV27	TRBJ1-2
TGTGCCAGCAGCAATTGCATGAACACTGAAGCTTTCTTT	CASSNCMNTEAFF	.	.	TRBV21-1	TRBJ1-1
TGTGCCAGCAGCCGGGAGCCCGGGGAGCTGTTTTTT	CASSREPGELFF	.	.	TRBV6-6	TRBJ2-2
TGTGCCTGGACAGCTAGCGGGAGCACAGATACGCAGTATTTT	CAWTASGSTDTQYF	.	TRBD2	TRBV30	TRBJ2-3
TGTGCCTGGAGTCGGCAGGGTGATCAGCCCCAGCATTTT	CAWSRQGDQPQHF	once	.	TRBV30	TRBJ1-5
TGTGCCAGCAGTGAATTGGGACAGGGTGGCGCCGGGGAGCTGTTTTTT	CASSELGQGGAGELFF	once	TRBD1	TRBV25-1	TRBJ2-2
TGCGCCAGCAGCCAAGATAGGAGCACCGGGGAGCTGTTTTTT	CASSQDRSTGELFF	.	.	TRBV4-3	TRBJ2-2
TGTGCCTGGAGTGTCATGGGGCCTTCCGCGGGGACAGATACGCAGTATTTT	CAWSVMGPSAGTDTQYF	few	.	TRBV30	TRBJ2-3
TGTGCCTGGGGGGGACAGCTCATGGGGCCCCAGCATTTT	CAWGGQLMGPQHF	.	TRBD1	TRBV30	TRBJ1-5
TGCGCCAGCAGCTCGGACCCGACAGGGAGTTACGAGCAGTACTTC	CASSSDPTGSYEQYF	.	TRBD1	TRBV5-1	TRBJ2-7
TGCGCCAGCAGCTTGGCTTCCCCCCCCAGGGAGGGCTACACCTTC	CASSLASPPREGYTF	.	.	TRBV5-1	TRBJ1-2
TGTGCCAGCAGTTACGGGACAGGAGAAAATCAGCCCCAGCATTTT	CASSYGTGENQPQHF	.	TRBD1	TRBV6-4	TRBJ1-5
TGTGCCAGTAGTCTACGGACAGGAACCTACGAGCAGTACTTC	CASSLRTGTYEQYF	.	TRBD1	TRBV19	TRBJ2-7
TGTGCCAGCAGCTTAGCGCAAGCAGCCTCTGGAAACACCATATATTTT	CASSLAQAASGNTIYF	.	.	TRBV7-9	TRBJ1-3
TGTGCCAGCAGCTTAACACAAGCCAACGTTGAAGCTTTCTTT	CASSLTQANVEAFF	few	.	TRBV7-9	TRBJ1-1
TGTGCCAGCAGTTACCGCGGCCACCAAGAGACCCAGTACTTC	CASSYRGHQETQYF	.	.	TRBV6-5	TRBJ2-5
TGCAGCTCCTACAGGGGTGGTGAAGCTTTCTTT	CSSYRGGEAFF	.	TRBD1	TRBV29-1	TRBJ1-1
TGTGCCAGCAGCACAGGTATCTACGAGCAGTACTTC	CASSTGIYEQYF	.	.	TRBV7-9	TRBJ2-7